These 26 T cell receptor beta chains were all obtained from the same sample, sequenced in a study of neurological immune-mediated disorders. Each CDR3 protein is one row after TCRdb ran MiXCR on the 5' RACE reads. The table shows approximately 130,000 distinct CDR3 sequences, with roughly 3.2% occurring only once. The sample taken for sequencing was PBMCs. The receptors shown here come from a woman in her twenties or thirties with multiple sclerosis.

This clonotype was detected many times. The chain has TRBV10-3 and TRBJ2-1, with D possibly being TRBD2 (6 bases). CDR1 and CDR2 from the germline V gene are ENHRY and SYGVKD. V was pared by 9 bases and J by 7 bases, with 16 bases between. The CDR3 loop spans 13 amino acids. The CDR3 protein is CAMAGTQTNEQFF. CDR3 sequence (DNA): TGTGCCATGGCCGGGACTCAAACGAATGAGCAGTTCTTC.

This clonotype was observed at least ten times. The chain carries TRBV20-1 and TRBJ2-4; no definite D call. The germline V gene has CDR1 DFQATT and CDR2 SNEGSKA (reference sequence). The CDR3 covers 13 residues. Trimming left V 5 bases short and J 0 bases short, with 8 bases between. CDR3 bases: TGCAGTGCTGGCAGTTTAGCCAAAAACATTCAGTACTTC. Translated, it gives CSAGSLAKNIQYF.

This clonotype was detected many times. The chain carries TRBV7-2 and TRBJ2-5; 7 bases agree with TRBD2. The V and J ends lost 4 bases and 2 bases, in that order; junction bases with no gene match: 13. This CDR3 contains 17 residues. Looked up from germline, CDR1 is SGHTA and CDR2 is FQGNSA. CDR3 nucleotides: TGTGCCAGCAGCTCTCCCCTAGCGGCCATGGGGCAAGAGACCCAGTACTTC. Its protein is CASSSPLAAMGQETQYF.

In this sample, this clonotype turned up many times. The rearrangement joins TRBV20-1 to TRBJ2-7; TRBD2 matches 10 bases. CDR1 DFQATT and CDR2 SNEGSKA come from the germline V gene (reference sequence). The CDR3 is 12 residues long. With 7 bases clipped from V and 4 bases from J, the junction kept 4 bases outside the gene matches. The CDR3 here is CSGERGGYEQYF. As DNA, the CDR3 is TGCAGTGGGGAGCGGGGGGGTTACGAGCAGTACTTC.

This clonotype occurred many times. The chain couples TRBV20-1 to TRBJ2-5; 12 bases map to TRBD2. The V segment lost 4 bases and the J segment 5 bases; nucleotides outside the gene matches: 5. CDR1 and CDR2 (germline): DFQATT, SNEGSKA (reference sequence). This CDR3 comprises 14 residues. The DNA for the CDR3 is TGCAGTGCTACTAGCGGGGGGGCCTGGGAGACCCAGTACTTC. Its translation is CSATSGGAWETQYF.

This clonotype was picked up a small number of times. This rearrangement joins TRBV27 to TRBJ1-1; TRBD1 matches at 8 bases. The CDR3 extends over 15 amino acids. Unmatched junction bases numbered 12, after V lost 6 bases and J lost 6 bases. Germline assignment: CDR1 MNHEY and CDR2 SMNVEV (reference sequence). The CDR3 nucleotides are TGTGCCAGCAGCCGGGACAGGATGAGTTCCGCTGAAGCTTTCTTT. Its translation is CASSRDRMSSAEAFF.

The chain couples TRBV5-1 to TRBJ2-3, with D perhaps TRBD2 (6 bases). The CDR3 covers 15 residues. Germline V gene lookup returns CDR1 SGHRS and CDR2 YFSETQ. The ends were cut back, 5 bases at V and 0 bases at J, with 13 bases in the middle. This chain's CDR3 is CASSPGTLSTDTQYF. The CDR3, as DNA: TGCGCCAGCAGTCCCGGGACTCTAAGCACAGATACGCAGTATTTT. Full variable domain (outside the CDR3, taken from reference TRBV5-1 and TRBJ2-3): KAGVTQTPRYLIKTRGQQVTLSCSPISGHRSVSWYQQTPGQGLQFLFEYFSETQRNKGNFPGRFSGRQFSNSRSEMNVSTLELGDSALYLCASSPGTLSTDTQYFGPGTRLTVL.

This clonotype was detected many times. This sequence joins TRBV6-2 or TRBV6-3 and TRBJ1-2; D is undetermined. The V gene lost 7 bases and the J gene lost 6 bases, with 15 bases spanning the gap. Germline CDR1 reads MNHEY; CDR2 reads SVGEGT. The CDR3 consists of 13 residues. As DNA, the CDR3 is TGTGCCAGCATCTCGGTTGCGGGTAATGGCTACACCTTC. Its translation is CASISVAGNGYTF.

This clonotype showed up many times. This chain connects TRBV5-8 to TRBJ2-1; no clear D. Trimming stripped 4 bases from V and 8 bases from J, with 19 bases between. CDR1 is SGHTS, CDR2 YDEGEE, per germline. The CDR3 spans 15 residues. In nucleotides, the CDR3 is TGTGCCAGCAGCCCAACCCCCTCAAGCATCGATGAGCAGTTCTTC. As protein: CASSPTPSSIDEQFF.

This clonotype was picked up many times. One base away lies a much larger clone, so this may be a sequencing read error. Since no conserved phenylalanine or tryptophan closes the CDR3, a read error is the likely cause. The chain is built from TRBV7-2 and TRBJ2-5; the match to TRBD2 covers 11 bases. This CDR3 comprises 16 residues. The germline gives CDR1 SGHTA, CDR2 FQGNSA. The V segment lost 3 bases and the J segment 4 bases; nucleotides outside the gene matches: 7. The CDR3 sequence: CASSFTSGSGRETQYC. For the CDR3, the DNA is TGTGCCAGCAGCTTTACTAGCGGGAGTGGGAGAGAGACCCAGTACTGC.

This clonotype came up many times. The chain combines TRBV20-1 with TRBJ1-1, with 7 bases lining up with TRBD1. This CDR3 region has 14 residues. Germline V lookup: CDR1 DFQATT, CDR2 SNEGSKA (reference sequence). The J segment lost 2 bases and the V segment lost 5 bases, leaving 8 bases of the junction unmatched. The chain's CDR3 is CSASPGTANTEAFF. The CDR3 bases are TGCAGTGCTTCCCCCGGGACAGCCAACACTGAAGCTTTCTTT.

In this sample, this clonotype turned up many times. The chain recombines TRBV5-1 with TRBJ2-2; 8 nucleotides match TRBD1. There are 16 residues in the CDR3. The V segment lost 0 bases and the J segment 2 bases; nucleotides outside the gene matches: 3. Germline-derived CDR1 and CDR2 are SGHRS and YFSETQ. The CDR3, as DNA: TGCGCCAGCAGCTTGGATACAGGGGGAAACACCGGGGAGCTGTTTTTT. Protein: CASSLDTGGNTGELFF.

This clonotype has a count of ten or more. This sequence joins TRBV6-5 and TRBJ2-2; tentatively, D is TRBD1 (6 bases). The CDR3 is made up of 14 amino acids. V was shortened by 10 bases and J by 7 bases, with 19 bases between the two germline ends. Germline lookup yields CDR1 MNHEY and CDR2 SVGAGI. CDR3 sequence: CATLAQGPGGELFF. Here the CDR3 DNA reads TGTGCCACCCTCGCCCAGGGGCCGGGCGGGGAGCTGTTTTTT.

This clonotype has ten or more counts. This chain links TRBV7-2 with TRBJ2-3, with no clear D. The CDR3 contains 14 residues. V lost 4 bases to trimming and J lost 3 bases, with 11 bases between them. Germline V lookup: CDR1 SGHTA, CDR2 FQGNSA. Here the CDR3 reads CASSSRSRTDTQYF. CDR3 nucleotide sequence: TGTGCCAGCAGCTCGCGAAGTAGGACAGATACGCAGTATTTT.

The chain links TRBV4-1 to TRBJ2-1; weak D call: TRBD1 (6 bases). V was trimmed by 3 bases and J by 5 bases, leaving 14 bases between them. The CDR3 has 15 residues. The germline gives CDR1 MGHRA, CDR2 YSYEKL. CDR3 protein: CASSHRRNRDNEQFF. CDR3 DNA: TGCGCCAGCAGCCATAGAAGGAACAGGGACAATGAGCAGTTCTTC.

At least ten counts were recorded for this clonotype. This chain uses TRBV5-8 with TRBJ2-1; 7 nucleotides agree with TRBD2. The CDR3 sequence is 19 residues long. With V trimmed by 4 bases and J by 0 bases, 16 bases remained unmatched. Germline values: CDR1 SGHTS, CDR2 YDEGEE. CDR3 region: CASSPLKASGASSYNEQFF. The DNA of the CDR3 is TGTGCCAGCAGCCCCCTAAAAGCGAGCGGGGCGTCCTCCTACAATGAGCAGTTCTTC.

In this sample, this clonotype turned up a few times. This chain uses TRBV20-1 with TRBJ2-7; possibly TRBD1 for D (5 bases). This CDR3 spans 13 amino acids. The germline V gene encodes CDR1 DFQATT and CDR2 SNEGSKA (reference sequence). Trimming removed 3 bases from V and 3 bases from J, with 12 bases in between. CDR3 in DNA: TGCAGTGCTAGGGAGACAGCTTACTACGAGCAGTACTTC. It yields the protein CSARETAYYEQYF.

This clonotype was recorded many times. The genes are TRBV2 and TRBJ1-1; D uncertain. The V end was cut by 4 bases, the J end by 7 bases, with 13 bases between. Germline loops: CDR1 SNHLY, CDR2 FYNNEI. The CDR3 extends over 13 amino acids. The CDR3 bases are TGTGCCAGCAGTGGAGGGCGTTCGGGTGAAGCTTTCTTT. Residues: CASSGGRSGEAFF.

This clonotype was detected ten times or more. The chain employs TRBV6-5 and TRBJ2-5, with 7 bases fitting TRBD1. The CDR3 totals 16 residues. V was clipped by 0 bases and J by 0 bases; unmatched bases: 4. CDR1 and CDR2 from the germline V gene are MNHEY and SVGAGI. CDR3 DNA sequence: TGTGCCAGCAGTTACTCGGGGACAGCGTACCAAGAGACCCAGTACTTC. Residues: CASSYSGTAYQETQYF.

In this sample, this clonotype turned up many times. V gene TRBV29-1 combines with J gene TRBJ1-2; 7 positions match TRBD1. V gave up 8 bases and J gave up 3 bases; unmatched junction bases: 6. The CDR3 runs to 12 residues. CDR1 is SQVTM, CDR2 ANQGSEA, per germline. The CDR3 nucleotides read TGCAGCTTTGGACAGGATGACTATGGCTACACCTTC. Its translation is CSFGQDDYGYTF.

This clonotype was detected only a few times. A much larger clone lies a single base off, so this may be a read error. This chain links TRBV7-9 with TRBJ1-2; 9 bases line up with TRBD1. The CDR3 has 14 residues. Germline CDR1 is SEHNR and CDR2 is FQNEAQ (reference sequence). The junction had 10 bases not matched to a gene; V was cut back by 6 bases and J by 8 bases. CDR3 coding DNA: TGTGCCAGCAGGGACCCGGACAGGGGTAACGGCTACACCTTC. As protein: CASRDPDRGNGYTF.

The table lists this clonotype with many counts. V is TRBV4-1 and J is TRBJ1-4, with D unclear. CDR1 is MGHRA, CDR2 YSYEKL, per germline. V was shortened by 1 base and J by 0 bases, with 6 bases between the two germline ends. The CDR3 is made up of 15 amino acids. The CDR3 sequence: CASSQVGSTNEKLFF. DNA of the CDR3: TGCGCCAGCAGCCAAGTGGGCTCAACTAATGAAAAACTGTTTTTT.

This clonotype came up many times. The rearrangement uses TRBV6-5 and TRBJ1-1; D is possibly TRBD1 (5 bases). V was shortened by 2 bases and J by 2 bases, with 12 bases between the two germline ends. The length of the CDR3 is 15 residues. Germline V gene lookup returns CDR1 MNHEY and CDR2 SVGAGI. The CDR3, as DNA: TGTGCCAGCAGTTACGACGGGGCGATCAACACTGAAGCTTTCTTT. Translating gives CASSYDGAINTEAFF.

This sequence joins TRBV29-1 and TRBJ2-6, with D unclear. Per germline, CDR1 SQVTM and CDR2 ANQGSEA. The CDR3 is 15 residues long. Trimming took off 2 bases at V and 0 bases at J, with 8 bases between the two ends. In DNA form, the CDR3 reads TGCAGCGTTGAATGGCAGACCTCTGGGGCCAACGTCCTGACTTTC. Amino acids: CSVEWQTSGANVLTF. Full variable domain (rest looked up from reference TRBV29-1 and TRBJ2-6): SAVISQKPSRDICQRGTSLTIQCQVDSQVTMMFWYRQQPGQSLTLIATANQGSEATYESGFVIDKFPISRPNLTFSTLTVSNMSPEDSSIYLCSVEWQTSGANVLTFGAGSRLTVL.

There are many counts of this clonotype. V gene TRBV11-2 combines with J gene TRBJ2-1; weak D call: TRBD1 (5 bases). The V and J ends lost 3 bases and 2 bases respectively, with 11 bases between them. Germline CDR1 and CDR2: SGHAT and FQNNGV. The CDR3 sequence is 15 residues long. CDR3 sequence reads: CASSLTALAYNEQFF. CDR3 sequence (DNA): TGTGCCAGCAGCTTGACAGCCCTGGCCTACAATGAGCAGTTCTTC.

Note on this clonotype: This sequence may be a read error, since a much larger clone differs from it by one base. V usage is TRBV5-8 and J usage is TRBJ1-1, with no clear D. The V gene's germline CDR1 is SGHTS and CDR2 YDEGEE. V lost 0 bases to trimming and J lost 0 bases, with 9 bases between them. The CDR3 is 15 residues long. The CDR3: CASSLVSVLNTEAFF. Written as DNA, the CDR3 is TGTGCCAGCAGCTTGGTTTCGGTGCTGAACACTGAAGCTTTCTTT.